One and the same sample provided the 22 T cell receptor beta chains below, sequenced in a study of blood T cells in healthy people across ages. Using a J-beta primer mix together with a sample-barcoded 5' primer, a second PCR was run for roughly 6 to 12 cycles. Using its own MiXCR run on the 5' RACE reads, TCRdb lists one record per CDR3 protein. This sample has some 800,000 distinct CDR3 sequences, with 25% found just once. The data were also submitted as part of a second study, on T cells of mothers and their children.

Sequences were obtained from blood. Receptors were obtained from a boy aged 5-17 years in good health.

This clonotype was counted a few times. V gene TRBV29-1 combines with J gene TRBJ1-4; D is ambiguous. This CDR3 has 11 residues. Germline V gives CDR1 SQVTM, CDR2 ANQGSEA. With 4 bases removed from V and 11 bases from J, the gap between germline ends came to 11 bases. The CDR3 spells CSVVSGGKLFF. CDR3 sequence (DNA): TGCAGCGTTGTATCCGGTGGGAAACTGTTTTTT. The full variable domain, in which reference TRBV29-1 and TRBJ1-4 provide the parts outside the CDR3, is SAVISQKPSRDICQRGTSLTIQCQVDSQVTMMFWYRQQPGQSLTLIATANQGSEATYESGFVIDKFPISRPNLTFSTLTVSNMSPEDSSIYLCSVVSGGKLFFGSGTQLSVL.

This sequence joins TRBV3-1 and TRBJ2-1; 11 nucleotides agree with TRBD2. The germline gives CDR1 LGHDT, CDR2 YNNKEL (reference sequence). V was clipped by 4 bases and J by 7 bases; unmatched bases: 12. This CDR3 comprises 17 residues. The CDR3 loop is CASSPGTSGRSLNEQFF. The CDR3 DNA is TGTGCCAGCAGCCCAGGCACTAGCGGGAGAAGCTTGAATGAGCAGTTCTTC.

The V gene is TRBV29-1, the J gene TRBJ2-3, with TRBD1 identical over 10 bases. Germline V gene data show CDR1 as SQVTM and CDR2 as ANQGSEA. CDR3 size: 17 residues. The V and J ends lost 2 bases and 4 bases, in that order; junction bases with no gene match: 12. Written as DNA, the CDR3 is TGCAGCGTTGAACCCGGGACAGGGGATATGACTGCAGATACGCAGTATTTT. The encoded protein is CSVEPGTGDMTADTQYF.

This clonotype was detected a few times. The CDR3, as DNA: TGTGCCAGCAGCGTGAAGGGGGAGACCCAGTACTTC. Translated: CASSVKGETQYF. This chain joins TRBV25-1 and TRBJ2-5; a possible D gene is TRBD1 (5 bases). V was shortened by 6 bases and J by 5 bases, with 10 bases between the two germline ends. The CDR3 runs 12 residues. Germline V gives CDR1 MGHDK, CDR2 SYGVNS.

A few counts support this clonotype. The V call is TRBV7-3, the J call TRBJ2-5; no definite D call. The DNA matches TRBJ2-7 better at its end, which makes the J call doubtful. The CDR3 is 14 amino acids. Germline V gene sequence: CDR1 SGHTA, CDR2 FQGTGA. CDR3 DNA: TGTGCCAGCAGCCCCACACTCTTCTCCTACGAGCAGTACTTC. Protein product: CASSPTLFSYEQYF.

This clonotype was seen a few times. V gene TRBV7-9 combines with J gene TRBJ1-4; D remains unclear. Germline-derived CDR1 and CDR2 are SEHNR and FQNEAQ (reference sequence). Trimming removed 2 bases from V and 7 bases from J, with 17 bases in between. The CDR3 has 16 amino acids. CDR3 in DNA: TGTGCCAGCAGCTTATCCCAGGCGAGAGGGTTTGAAAAACTGTTTTTT. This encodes CASSLSQARGFEKLFF.

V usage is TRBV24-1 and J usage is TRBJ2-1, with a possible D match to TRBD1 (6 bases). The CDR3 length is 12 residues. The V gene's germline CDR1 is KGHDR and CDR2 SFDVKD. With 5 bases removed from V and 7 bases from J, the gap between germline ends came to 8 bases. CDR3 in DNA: TGTGCCACCAGTGGGACAGTAAATGAGCAGTTCTTC. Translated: CATSGTVNEQFF.

This CDR3 reads CSARSTSGYFYNEQFF. CDR3 bases: TGCAGTGCTAGATCGACTAGCGGGTACTTTTACAATGAGCAGTTCTTC. J is TRBJ2-1 and V is TRBV20-1; TRBD2 matches 10 bases. Germline V CDR1 and CDR2: DFQATT, SNEGSKA (reference sequence). The CDR3 sequence is 16 residues long. The V gene end was trimmed by 2 bases and the J gene end by 4 bases; junction bases not matched to a gene: 8.

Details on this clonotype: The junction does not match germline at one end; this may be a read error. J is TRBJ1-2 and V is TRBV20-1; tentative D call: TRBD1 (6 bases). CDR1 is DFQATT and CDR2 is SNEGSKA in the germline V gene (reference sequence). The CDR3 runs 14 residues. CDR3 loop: CSAREGPRGYVYTF. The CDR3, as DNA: TGCAGTGCTAGAGAAGGACCTAGGGGGTATGTCTACACCTTC.

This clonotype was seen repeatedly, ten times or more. The CDR3 spells CSVEGQLQSSTEAFF. In DNA, the CDR3 is TGCAGCGTTGAAGGTCAGCTCCAGTCGTCCACTGAAGCTTTCTTT. The gene calls are TRBV29-1 and TRBJ1-1; D ambiguous. Germline V gene sequence: CDR1 SQVTM, CDR2 ANQGSEA. V dropped 1 base and J dropped 4 bases, with 16 bases sitting between them. CDR3 length: 15 residues.

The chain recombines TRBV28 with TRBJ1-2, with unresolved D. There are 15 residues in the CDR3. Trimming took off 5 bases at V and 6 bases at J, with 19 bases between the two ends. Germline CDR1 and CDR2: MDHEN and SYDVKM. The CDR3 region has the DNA TGTGCCAGCAGTACCCTGGGGAAAGGGAGTAATGGCTACACCTTC. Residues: CASSTLGKGSNGYTF.

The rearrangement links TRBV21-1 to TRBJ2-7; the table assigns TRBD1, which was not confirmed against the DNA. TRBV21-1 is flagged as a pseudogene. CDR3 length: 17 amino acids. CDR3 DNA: TGTGCCAGCAGCAAATGTCAATCGAGGGGGCGAAGGTACGAGCAGTACTTC. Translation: CASSKCQSRGRRYEQYF.

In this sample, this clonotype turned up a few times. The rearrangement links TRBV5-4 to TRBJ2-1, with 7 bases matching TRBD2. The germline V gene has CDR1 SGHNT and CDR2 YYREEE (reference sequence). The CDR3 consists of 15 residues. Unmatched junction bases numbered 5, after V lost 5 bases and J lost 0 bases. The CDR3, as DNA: TGTGCCAGCAGGCCAGCGGGGAACTCCTACAATGAGCAGTTCTTC. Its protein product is CASRPAGNSYNEQFF.

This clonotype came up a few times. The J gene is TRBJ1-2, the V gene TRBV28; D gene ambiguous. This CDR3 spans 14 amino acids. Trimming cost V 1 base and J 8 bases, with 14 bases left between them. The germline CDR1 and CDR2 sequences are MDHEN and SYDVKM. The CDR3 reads CASSLFSLLGGYTF. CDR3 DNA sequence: TGTGCCAGCAGTTTATTTTCCCTACTCGGGGGCTACACCTTC.

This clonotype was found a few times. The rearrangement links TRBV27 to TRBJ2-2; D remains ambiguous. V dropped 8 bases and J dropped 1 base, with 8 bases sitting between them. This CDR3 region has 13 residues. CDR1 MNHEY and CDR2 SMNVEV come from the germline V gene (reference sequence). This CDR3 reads CASGQWNTGELFF. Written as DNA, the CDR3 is TGTGCCAGCGGTCAGTGGAACACCGGGGAGCTGTTTTTT.

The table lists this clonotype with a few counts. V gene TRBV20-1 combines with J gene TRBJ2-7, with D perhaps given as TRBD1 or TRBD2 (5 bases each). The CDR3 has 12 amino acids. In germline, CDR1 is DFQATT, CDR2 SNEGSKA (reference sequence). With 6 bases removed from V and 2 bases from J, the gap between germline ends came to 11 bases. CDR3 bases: TGCAGTGCCCCGGGACCCACCTACGAGCAGTACTTC. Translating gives CSAPGPTYEQYF.

The CDR3 sequence: CATHFLAGKANTGELFF. In nucleotides, the CDR3 is TGTGCCACCCACTTCCTAGCGGGGAAAGCGAACACCGGGGAGCTGTTTTTT. The rearrangement joins TRBV10-3 to TRBJ2-2; 9 nucleotides match TRBD2. Germline lookup yields CDR1 ENHRY and CDR2 SYGVKD. Unmatched junction bases numbered 12, after V lost 10 bases and J lost 0 bases. The CDR3 loop spans 17 amino acids.

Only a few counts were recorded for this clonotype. CDR3 DNA sequence: TGCAGTGCTAGAGTCCCTAGCTTGAACGAGCAGTACTTC. Amino acid sequence: CSARVPSLNEQYF. The chain employs TRBV20-1 and TRBJ2-5; D is possibly TRBD2 (5 bases). The DNA matches TRBJ2-7 better at its end, which makes the J call doubtful. The CDR3 length is 13 residues. Germline V gene data show CDR1 as DFQATT and CDR2 as SNEGSKA (reference sequence).

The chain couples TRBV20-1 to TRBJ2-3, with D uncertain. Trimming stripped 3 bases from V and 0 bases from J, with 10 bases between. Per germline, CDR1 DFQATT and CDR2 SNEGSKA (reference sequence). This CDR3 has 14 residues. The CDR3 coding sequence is TGCAGTGCTAGGAAGGGCAGTAGCACAGATACGCAGTATTTT. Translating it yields CSARKGSSTDTQYF.

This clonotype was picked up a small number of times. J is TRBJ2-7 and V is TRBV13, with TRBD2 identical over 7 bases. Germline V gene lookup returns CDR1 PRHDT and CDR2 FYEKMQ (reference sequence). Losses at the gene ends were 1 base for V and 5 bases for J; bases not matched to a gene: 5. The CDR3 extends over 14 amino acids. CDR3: CASSLVLATHEQYF. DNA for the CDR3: TGTGCCAGCAGCTTAGTACTAGCGACCCACGAGCAGTACTTC.

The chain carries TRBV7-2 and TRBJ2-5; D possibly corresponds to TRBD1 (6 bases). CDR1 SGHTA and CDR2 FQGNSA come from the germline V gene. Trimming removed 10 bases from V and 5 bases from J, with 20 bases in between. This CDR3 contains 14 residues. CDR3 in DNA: TGTGCCACTCGACTCACAGGGACCGGCGAGACCCAGTACTTC. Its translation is CATRLTGTGETQYF.

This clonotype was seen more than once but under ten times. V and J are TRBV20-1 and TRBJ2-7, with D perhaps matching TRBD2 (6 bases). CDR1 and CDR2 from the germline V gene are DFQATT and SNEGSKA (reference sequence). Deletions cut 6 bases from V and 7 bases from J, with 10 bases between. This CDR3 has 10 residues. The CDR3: CSARAGEQYF. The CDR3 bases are TGCAGTGCCCGGGCGGGGGAGCAGTACTTC.